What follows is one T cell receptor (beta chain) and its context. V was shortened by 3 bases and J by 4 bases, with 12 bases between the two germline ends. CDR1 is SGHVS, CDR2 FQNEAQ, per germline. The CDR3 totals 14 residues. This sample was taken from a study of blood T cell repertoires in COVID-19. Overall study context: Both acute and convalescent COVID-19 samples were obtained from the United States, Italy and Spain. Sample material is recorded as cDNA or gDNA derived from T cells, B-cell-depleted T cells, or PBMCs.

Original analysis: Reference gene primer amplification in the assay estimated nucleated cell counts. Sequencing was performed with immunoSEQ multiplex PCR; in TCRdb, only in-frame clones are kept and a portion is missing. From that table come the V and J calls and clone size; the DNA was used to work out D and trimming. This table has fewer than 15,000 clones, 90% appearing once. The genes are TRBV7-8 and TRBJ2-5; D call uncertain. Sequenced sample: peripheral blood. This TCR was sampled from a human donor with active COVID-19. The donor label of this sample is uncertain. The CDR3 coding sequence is TGTGCCAGCAGCTTCTACCCAAACGGAGAGACCCAGTACTTC. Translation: CASSFYPNGETQYF.